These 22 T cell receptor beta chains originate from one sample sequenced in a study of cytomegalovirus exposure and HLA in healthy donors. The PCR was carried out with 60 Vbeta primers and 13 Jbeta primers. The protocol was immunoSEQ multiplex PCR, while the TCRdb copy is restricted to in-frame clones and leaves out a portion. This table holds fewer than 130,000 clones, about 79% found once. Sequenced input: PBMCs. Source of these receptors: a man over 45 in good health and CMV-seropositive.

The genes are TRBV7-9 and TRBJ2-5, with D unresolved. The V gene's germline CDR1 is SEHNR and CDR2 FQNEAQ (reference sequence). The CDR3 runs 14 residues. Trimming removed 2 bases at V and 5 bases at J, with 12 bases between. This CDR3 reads CASSLIGGEETQYF. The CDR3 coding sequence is TGTGCCAGCAGCTTAATTGGCGGAGAGGAGACCCAGTACTTC.

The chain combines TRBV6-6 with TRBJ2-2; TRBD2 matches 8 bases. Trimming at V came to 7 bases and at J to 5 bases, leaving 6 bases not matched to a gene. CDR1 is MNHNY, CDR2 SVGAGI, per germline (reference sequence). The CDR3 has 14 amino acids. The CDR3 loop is CASKLSGATGELFF. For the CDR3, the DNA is TGTGCCAGCAAACTTAGCGGGGCAACCGGGGAGCTGTTTTTT.

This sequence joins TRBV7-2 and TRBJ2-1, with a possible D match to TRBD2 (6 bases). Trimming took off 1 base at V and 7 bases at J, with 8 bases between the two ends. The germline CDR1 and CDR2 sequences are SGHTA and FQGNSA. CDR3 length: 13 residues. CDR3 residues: CASSLGRDNEQFF. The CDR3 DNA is TGTGCCAGCAGCTTAGGGAGGGATAATGAGCAGTTCTTC.

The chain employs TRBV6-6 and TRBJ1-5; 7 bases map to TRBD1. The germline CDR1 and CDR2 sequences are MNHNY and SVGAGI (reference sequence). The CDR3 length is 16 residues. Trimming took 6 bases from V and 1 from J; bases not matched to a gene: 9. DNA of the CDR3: TGTGCCAGCAGAGCTAAAGGGGGCATGAGCAATCAGCCCCAGCATTTT. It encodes CASRAKGGMSNQPQHF.

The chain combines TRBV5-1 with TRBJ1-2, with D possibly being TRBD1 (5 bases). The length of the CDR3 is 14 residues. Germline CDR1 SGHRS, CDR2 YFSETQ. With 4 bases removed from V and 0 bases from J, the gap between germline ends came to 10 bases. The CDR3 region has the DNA TGCGCCAGCAGCCCCGGACACACTAACTATGGCTACACCTTC. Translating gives CASSPGHTNYGYTF.

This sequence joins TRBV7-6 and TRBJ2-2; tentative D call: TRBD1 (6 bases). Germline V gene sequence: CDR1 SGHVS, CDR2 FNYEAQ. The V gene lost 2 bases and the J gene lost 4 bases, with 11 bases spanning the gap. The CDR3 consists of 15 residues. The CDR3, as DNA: TGTGCCAGCAGCTTATTTGGCAGGGGCACCGGGGAGCTGTTTTTT. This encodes CASSLFGRGTGELFF.

CDR3 nucleotides: TGTGCCAGCAGTTGGGACAGGGCCTTCTATGGCTACACCTTC. This translates into CASSWDRAFYGYTF. J is TRBJ1-2 and V is TRBV2, with 9 bases identical to TRBD1. The V gene end was trimmed by 5 bases and the J gene end by 4 bases; junction bases not matched to a gene: 5. This CDR3 is built from 14 residues. Germline CDR1 and CDR2: SNHLY and FYNNEI.

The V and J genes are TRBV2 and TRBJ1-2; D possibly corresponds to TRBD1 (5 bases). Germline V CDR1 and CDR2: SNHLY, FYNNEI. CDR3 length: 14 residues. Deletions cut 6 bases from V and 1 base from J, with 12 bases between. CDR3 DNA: TGTGCCAGCAGCCTGACAGTGATTAACTATGGCTACACCTTC. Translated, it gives CASSLTVINYGYTF.

In DNA, the CDR3 is TGTGCCAGCAGCTTGGGAGGGGACGGCACTGAAGCTTTCTTT. Translation: CASSLGGDGTEAFF. The chain carries TRBV11-3 and TRBJ1-1, with D tentatively TRBD1 (5 bases). The CDR3 is made up of 14 amino acids. The germline V and J ends were trimmed by 3 bases and 4 bases, with 12 bases remaining between them. Germline CDR1 is SGHNT and CDR2 is YENEEA.

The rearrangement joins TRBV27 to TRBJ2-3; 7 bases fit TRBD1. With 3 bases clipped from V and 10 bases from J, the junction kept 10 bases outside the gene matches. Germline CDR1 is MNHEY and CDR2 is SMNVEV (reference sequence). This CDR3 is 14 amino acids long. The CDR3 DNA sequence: TGTGCCAGCAGTTTCACGACAGGGTGGTCTCCGCAGTATTTT. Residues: CASSFTTGWSPQYF.

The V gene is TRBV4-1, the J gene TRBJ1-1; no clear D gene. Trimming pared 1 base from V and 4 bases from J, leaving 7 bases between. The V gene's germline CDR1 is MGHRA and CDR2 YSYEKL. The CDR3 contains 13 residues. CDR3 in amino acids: CASSQVAGTEAFF. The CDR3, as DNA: TGCGCCAGCAGCCAAGTAGCGGGCACTGAAGCTTTCTTT.

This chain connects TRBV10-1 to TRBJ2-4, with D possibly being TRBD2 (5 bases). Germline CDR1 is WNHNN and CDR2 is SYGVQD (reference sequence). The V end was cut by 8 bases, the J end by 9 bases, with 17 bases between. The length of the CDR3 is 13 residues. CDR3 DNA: TGCGCCAGCGGAGGAAGCCCCGAAGGCATTCAGTACTTC. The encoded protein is CASGGSPEGIQYF.

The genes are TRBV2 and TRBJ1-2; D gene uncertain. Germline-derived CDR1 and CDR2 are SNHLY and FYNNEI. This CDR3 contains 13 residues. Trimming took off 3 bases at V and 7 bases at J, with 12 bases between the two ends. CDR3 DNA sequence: TGTGCCAGCAGTGACGGGTCTTCTATTGGCTACACCTTC. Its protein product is CASSDGSSIGYTF.

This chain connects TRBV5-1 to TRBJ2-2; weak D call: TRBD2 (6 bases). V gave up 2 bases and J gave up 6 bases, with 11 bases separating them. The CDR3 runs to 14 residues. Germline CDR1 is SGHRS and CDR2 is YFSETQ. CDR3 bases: TGCGCCAGCAGCTTACTAGCTAGGGCCGGGGAGCTGTTTTTT. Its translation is CASSLLARAGELFF. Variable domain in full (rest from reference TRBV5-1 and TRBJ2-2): KAGVTQTPRYLIKTRGQQVTLSCSPISGHRSVSWYQQTPGQGLQFLFEYFSETQRNKGNFPGRFSGRQFSNSRSEMNVSTLELGDSALYLCASSLLARAGELFFGEGSRLTVL.

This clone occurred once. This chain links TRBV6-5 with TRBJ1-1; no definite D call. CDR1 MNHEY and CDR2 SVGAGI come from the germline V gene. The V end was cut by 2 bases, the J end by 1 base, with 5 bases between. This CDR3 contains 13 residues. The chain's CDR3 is CASSYISNTEAFF. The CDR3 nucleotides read TGTGCCAGCAGTTACATCTCGAACACTGAAGCTTTCTTT.

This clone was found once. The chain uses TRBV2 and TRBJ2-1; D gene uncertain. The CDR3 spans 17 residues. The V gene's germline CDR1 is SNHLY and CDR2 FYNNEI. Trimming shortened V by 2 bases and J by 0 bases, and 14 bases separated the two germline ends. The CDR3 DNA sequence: TGTGCCAGCAGTGAATGGCACATTAGGAGCTCCTACAATGAGCAGTTCTTC. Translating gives CASSEWHIRSSYNEQFF.

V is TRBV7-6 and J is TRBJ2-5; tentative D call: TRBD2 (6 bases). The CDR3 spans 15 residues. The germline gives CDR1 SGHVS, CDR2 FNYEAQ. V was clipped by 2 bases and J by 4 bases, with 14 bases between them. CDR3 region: CASSLMTGEGETQYF. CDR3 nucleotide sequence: TGTGCCAGCAGCTTAATGACGGGAGAGGGAGAGACCCAGTACTTC. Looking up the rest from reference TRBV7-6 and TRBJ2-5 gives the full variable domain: GAGVSQSPRYKVTKRGQDVALRCDPISGHVSLYWYRQALGQGPEFLTYFNYEAQQDKSGLPNDRFSAERPEGSISTLTIQRTEQRDSAMYRCASSLMTGEGETQYFGPGTRLLVL.

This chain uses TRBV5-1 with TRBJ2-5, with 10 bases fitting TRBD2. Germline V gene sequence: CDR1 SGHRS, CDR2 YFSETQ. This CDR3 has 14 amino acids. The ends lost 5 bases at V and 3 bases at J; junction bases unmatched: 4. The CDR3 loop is CASSPSGGEETQYF. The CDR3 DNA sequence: TGCGCCAGCAGTCCTAGCGGGGGAGAAGAGACCCAGTACTTC.

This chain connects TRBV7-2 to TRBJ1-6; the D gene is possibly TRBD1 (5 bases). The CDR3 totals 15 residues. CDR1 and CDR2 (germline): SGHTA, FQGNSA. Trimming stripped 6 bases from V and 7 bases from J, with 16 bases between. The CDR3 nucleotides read TGTGCCAGCAGTCCTGTGGGGCAGGGAAATTCACCCCTCCACTTT. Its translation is CASSPVGQGNSPLHF.

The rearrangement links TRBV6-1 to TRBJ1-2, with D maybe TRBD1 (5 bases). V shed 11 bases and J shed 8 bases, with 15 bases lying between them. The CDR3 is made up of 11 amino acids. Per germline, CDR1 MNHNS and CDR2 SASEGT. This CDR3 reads CACGRAGGYTF. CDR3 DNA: TGTGCCTGTGGCAGGGCCGGCGGCTACACCTTC.

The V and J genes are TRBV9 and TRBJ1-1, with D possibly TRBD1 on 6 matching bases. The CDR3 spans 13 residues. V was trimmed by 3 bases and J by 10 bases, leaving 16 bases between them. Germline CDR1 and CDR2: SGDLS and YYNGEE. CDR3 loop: CASSALRGARAFF. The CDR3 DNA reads TGTGCCAGCAGCGCCCTCCGGGGGGCTAGAGCTTTCTTT.

CDR3 DNA sequence: TGTGCCAGCTCACCCACCCCGAGTAGCAGGGTGGTTCTGGATTTCGGGACCCAGTACTTC. Its protein is CASSPTPSSRVVLDFGTQYF. This sequence joins TRBV18 and TRBJ2-5; a weak D match, TRBD1 (5 bases). CDR3 length equals 20 residues. With 3 bases removed from V and 7 bases from J, the gap between germline ends came to 33 bases. Germline V gene sequence: CDR1 KGHSH, CDR2 LQKENI.